This entry features one TCR beta chain sequence. Clones were sequenced by immunoSEQ multiplex PCR, and TCRdb holds only the in-frame ones, with some missing. The top ten clones hold approximately 4.5% of a sample with tens of thousands of clones, approximately 81% of them seen once. The length of the CDR3 is 13 residues. CDR1 and CDR2 (germline): SQVTM, ANQGSEA. The V end was cut by 4 bases, the J end by 3 bases, with 12 bases between. The data were taken from a study of identifying expanded T cells in peripheral blood. Specimen: blood. J is TRBJ1-1 and V is TRBV29-1, with D tentatively TRBD1 (5 bases). This clonotype was obtained from a person aged 18 to 70 in good health. CDR3 loop: CSVGDSHYTEAFF. In nucleotides, the CDR3 is TGCAGCGTTGGAGACAGCCACTACACTGAAGCTTTCTTT.